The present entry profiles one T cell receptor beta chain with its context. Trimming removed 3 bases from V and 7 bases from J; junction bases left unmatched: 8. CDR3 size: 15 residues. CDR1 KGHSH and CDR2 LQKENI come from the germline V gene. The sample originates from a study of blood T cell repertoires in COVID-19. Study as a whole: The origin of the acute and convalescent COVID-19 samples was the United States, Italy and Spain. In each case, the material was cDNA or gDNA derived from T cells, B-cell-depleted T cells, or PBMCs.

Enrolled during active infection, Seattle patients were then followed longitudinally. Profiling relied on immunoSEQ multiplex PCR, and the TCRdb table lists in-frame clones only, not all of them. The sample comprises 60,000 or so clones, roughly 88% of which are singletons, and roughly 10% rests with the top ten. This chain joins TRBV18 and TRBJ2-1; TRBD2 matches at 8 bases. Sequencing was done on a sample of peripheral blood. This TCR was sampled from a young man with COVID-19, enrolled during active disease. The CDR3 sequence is CASSPRAGENNEQFF. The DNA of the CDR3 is TGTGCCAGCTCACCCCGAGCGGGAGAGAATAATGAGCAGTTCTTC.